The 27 T cell receptor beta chains reported below all come from one sample, sequenced in a study of blood T cell repertoires in COVID-19. The repertoire was sequenced with immunoSEQ multiplex PCR; TCRdb's copy has only in-frame clones and lacks some. The data hold 25,000 to 40,000 clones, with 65% to 90% observed a single time. Sample: peripheral blood. These receptors all stem from an older woman with active COVID-19.

The V and J genes are TRBV21-1 and TRBJ2-3; TRBD2 reflects the table's D call only, with no check against the DNA. TRBV21-1 is termed a pseudogene. The CDR3 runs 23 residues. CDR3 amino acids: CASSKVDRGVFGDAVLCTDTQYF. The CDR3 coding sequence is TGTGCCAGCAGCAAAGTCGATAGAGGAGTTTTCGGGGATGCGGTTTTGTGCACAGATACGCAGTATTTT.

The rearrangement joins TRBV5-1 to TRBJ1-2; a weak D match, TRBD1 (6 bases). The CDR3 contains 15 residues. V lost 3 bases, J lost 2 bases, and 14 bases lay in between. CDR1 is SGHRS and CDR2 is YFSETQ in the germline V gene. CDR3 DNA: TGCGCCAGCAGCTGGGGTTGGACAGACAACTATGGCTACACCTTC. Its translation: CASSWGWTDNYGYTF.

Only one count was recorded for this clone. The rearrangement joins TRBV30 to TRBJ2-3; a possible D gene is TRBD2 (5 bases). V was cut by 8 bases and J by 2 bases, with 11 bases left in between. The CDR3 extends over 12 amino acids. Germline V CDR1 and CDR2: GTSNPN, SVGIG (reference sequence). The CDR3 nucleotides read TGTGCCACCTTCCGGGACACAGATACGCAGTATTTT. Translating gives CATFRDTDTQYF.

This chain links TRBV27 with TRBJ2-1; TRBD1 matches 9 bases. The V gene end was trimmed by 1 base and the J gene end by 10 bases; junction bases not matched to a gene: 14. The CDR3 runs 17 residues. Germline lookup yields CDR1 MNHEY and CDR2 SMNVEV (reference sequence). The CDR3 DNA is TGTGCCAGCAGTTTATTCAACCCGGGACAGGGATCATACGAGCAGTTCTTC. Its translation: CASSLFNPGQGSYEQFF.

This clone was seen a single time. CDR3 DNA sequence: TGTGCCAGCAGTAAAACAGGGGGTACATTCCAAGAGACCCAGTACTTC. Translation: CASSKTGGTFQETQYF. The chain carries TRBV2 and TRBJ2-5, with 8 bases lining up with TRBD1. J was trimmed by 1 base and V by 5 bases; bases with no gene match: 9. The CDR3 runs 16 residues. From germline, CDR1 is SNHLY and CDR2 FYNNEI.

The rearrangement joins TRBV5-1 to TRBJ2-1; 9 bases align to TRBD2. Germline assignment: CDR1 SGHRS and CDR2 YFSETQ. The ends lost 0 bases at V and 4 bases at J; junction bases unmatched: 5. This CDR3 region has 16 residues. Here the CDR3 reads CASSLGLAELYNEQFF. The CDR3 DNA follows: TGCGCCAGCAGCTTGGGACTAGCGGAGTTGTACAATGAGCAGTTCTTC. Filled out from reference TRBV5-1 and TRBJ2-1, the complete variable domain reads KAGVTQTPRYLIKTRGQQVTLSCSPISGHRSVSWYQQTPGQGLQFLFEYFSETQRNKGNFPGRFSGRQFSNSRSEMNVSTLELGDSALYLCASSLGLAELYNEQFFGPGTRLTVL.

The J gene is TRBJ2-2, the V gene TRBV7-3; D not certain. Germline CDR1 and CDR2: SGHTA and FQGTGA. V was clipped by 4 bases and J by 4 bases, with 4 bases between them. This CDR3 contains 12 residues. Here the CDR3 reads CASSSSTGELFF. DNA of the CDR3: TGTGCCAGCAGCTCCTCCACCGGGGAGCTGTTTTTT.

CDR3 in amino acids: CATAGEFTLHF. The CDR3 DNA reads as TGTGCCACCGCAGGGGAATTCACCCTCCACTTT. This chain connects TRBV6-5 to TRBJ1-6; D is possibly TRBD1 (6 bases). The CDR3 extends over 11 amino acids. V was cut by 10 bases and J by 14 bases, with 15 bases left in between. The V gene's germline CDR1 is MNHEY and CDR2 SVGAGI.

The rearrangement links TRBV6-1 to TRBJ1-6; 9 bases fit TRBD1. Trimming at V came to 2 bases and at J to 10 bases, leaving 24 bases not matched to a gene. Germline V gene data show CDR1 as MNHNS and CDR2 as SASEGT. The CDR3 spans 21 residues. The CDR3 sequence: CASSEKSPGTGLIIQVSPLHF. For the CDR3, the DNA is TGTGCCAGCAGTGAAAAAAGCCCCGGGACAGGGTTGATAATTCAGGTATCACCCCTCCACTTT.

Only a few counts were recorded for this clone. The rearrangement links TRBV2 to TRBJ2-7; D perhaps matches TRBD2 (5 bases). The CDR3 length is 13 residues. Trimming shortened V by 1 base and J by 6 bases, and 10 bases separated the two germline ends. The germline V gene has CDR1 SNHLY and CDR2 FYNNEI. The CDR3 here is CASSEGLAIEQYF. The CDR3 DNA is TGTGCCAGCAGTGAAGGGCTAGCCATCGAGCAGTACTTC.

V and J are TRBV24-1 and TRBJ2-2; TRBD2 aligns across 7 bases. The CDR3 has 13 residues. Germline-derived CDR1 and CDR2 are KGHDR and SFDVKD. Trimming removed 6 bases from V and 5 bases from J; junction bases left unmatched: 2. DNA of the CDR3: TGTGCCACCAGTCTCGGGGGGACCGGGGAGCTGTTTTTT. It specifies CATSLGGTGELFF.

The CDR3 here is CASSLMREKLFF. The DNA for the CDR3 is TGTGCCAGCAGTTTAATGAGGGAAAAACTGTTTTTT. V is TRBV28 and J is TRBJ1-4; D ambiguous. The V and J ends lost 2 bases and 8 bases respectively, with 6 bases between them. The CDR3 length is 12 residues. Germline V gene lookup returns CDR1 MDHEN and CDR2 SYDVKM.

The rearrangement joins TRBV9 to TRBJ1-1; D perhaps matches TRBD1 (5 bases). The germline V gene has CDR1 SGDLS and CDR2 YYNGEE. The CDR3 spans 14 residues. V lost 1 base to trimming and J lost 1 base, with 8 bases between them. The CDR3 spells CASSVKDTNTEAFF. In nucleotides, the CDR3 is TGTGCCAGCAGCGTAAAGGACACGAACACTGAAGCTTTCTTT.

The chain couples TRBV9 to TRBJ2-3, with D perhaps matching TRBD2 (5 bases). The CDR3 is 13 residues long. The V end was cut by 2 bases, the J end by 5 bases, with 9 bases between. CDR1 and CDR2 (germline): SGDLS, YYNGEE. CDR3 amino acids: CASSVGSVDTQYF. The DNA of the CDR3 is TGTGCCAGCAGCGTCGGTAGCGTAGATACGCAGTATTTT.

The genes are TRBV5-1 and TRBJ1-2, with 10 bases lining up with TRBD1. Germline CDR1 reads SGHRS; CDR2 reads YFSETQ. The CDR3 runs 14 residues. V was clipped by 0 bases and J by 4 bases; unmatched bases: 0. The DNA for the CDR3 is TGCGCCAGCAGCTTGGGGGACAGGGGCTATGGCTACACCTTC. It codes for CASSLGDRGYGYTF.

V is TRBV19 and J is TRBJ1-4; 7 positions match TRBD1. The trim removed 9 bases at V and 0 bases at J, leaving 13 bases unmatched. The CDR3 totals 17 residues. CDR1 and CDR2 (germline): LNHDA, SQIVND (reference sequence). In DNA form, the CDR3 reads TGTGCCAGCAATCCGGGACAGCGTCGTGCAACTAATGAAAAACTGTTTTTT. Its protein product is CASNPGQRRATNEKLFF.

The chain links TRBV2 to TRBJ2-7, with D possibly matching TRBD2 (6 bases). The germline CDR1 and CDR2 sequences are SNHLY and FYNNEI. Trimming left V 8 bases short and J 3 bases short, with 11 bases between. The CDR3 sequence is 12 residues long. CDR3 in amino acids: CASGRTLYEQYF. The CDR3 nucleotides read TGTGCCAGCGGGAGGACACTCTACGAGCAGTACTTC. Full variable domain (outside the CDR3, taken from reference TRBV2 and TRBJ2-7): EPEVTQTPSHQVTQMGQEVILRCVPISNHLYFYWYRQILGQKVEFLVSFYNNEISEKSEIFDDQFSVERPDGSNFTLKIRSTKLEDSAMYFCASGRTLYEQYFGPGTRLTVT.

The CDR3 loop is CASSLYAGVYEQYF. CDR3 coding DNA: TGTGCCAGCAGCTTATACGCAGGGGTCTACGAGCAGTACTTC. The chain is built from TRBV11-2 and TRBJ2-7; weak D call: TRBD1 (6 bases). This CDR3 has 14 amino acids. V lost 2 bases and J lost 3, with 11 bases in between. Per germline, CDR1 SGHAT and CDR2 FQNNGV.

CDR3: CASSEVLGVSNQPQHF. In DNA form, the CDR3 reads TGTGCCAGCAGTGAAGTCTTAGGGGTGAGCAATCAGCCCCAGCATTTT. The V and J genes are TRBV6-1 and TRBJ1-5; TRBD1 is a possible D gene (5 bases). Per germline, CDR1 MNHNS and CDR2 SASEGT. The CDR3 is 16 residues long. The V and J ends lost 1 base and 1 base respectively, with 11 bases between them.

This sequence joins TRBV5-1 and TRBJ2-1, with 8 nucleotides matching TRBD2. V lost 4 bases and J lost 5; bases outside the gene matches: 14. The CDR3 runs 17 residues. From germline, CDR1 is SGHRS and CDR2 YFSETQ. In DNA form, the CDR3 reads TGCGCCAGCAGCCCCCTAAGCGGGGGAATTTCTAACAATGAGCAGTTCTTC. Translated, it gives CASSPLSGGISNNEQFF. Based on the CDR3 plus reference TRBV5-1 and TRBJ2-1, the full variable domain is KAGVTQTPRYLIKTRGQQVTLSCSPISGHRSVSWYQQTPGQGLQFLFEYFSETQRNKGNFPGRFSGRQFSNSRSEMNVSTLELGDSALYLCASSPLSGGISNNEQFFGPGTRLTVL.

Points on this clone: Relative to the germline gene, one junction end is altered; a read error may explain this. The V gene is TRBV19, the J gene TRBJ2-2; 10 nucleotides match TRBD2. The CDR3 spans 14 residues. Per germline, CDR1 LNHDA and CDR2 SQIVND (reference sequence). CDR3 sequence (DNA): TGTGCCAGTAGGGGACTAGCGAAAACCGGGGAGCTGTTTTTT. As protein: CASRGLAKTGELFF.

The chain employs TRBV6-6 and TRBJ2-2; 8 positions match TRBD2. Unmatched junction bases numbered 10, after V lost 4 bases and J lost 6 bases. Germline V gives CDR1 MNHNY, CDR2 SVGAGI (reference sequence). CDR3 length: 16 residues. The CDR3 sequence is CASSLSGSRFAGELFF. CDR3 bases: TGTGCCAGCAGTTTAAGCGGGAGTCGGTTCGCCGGGGAGCTGTTTTTT.

This chain's CDR3 is CASSLGVRTGGPEKLFF. As DNA, the CDR3 is TGTGCCAGCAGCTTAGGGGTACGGACAGGGGGTCCGGAAAAACTGTTTTTT. The J gene is TRBJ1-4, the V gene TRBV7-9, with 10 bases that match TRBD1. V gave up 1 base and J gave up 8 bases; unmatched junction bases: 10. CDR1 is SEHNR and CDR2 is FQNEAQ in the germline V gene (reference sequence). The CDR3 is 17 residues long.

The rearrangement joins TRBV30 to TRBJ2-2; 8 positions agree with TRBD2. With V trimmed by 1 base and J by 8 bases, 9 bases remained unmatched. CDR3 length equals 15 residues. Germline CDR1 is GTSNPN and CDR2 is SVGIG (reference sequence). CDR3 sequence: CAWSGSGDGFGELFF. DNA of the CDR3: TGTGCCTGGAGTGGTAGCGGGGATGGTTTTGGGGAGCTGTTTTTT.

V is TRBV14 and J is TRBJ2-7; 8 nucleotides line up with TRBD1. The germline CDR1 and CDR2 sequences are SGHDN and FVKESK. The CDR3 runs to 14 residues. With V trimmed by 4 bases and J by 6 bases, 8 bases remained unmatched. CDR3 coding DNA: TGTGCCAGCAGCCCGTGGACAGGGTACGGCGAGCAGTACTTC. Residues: CASSPWTGYGEQYF.

The rearrangement joins TRBV20-1 to TRBJ2-5; 7 bases agree with TRBD2. The CDR3 length is 15 residues. Per the germline V gene, CDR1 is DFQATT and CDR2 is SNEGSKA (reference sequence). The J segment lost 5 bases and the V segment lost 3 bases, leaving 12 bases of the junction unmatched. The CDR3 DNA sequence: TGCAGTGCTAGTTTGGCGGGAGTGGTTAGGGAGACCCAGTACTTC. Protein product: CSASLAGVVRETQYF.

The gene calls are TRBV28 and TRBJ1-3; TRBD1 might be the D (5 bases). This CDR3 is 14 amino acids long. Trimming stripped 4 bases from V and 5 bases from J, with 12 bases between. Germline V gene data show CDR1 as MDHEN and CDR2 as SYDVKM. The CDR3: CASSSGSRRNTIYF. DNA for the CDR3: TGTGCCAGCAGTTCAGGGTCTCGAAGAAACACCATATATTTT.